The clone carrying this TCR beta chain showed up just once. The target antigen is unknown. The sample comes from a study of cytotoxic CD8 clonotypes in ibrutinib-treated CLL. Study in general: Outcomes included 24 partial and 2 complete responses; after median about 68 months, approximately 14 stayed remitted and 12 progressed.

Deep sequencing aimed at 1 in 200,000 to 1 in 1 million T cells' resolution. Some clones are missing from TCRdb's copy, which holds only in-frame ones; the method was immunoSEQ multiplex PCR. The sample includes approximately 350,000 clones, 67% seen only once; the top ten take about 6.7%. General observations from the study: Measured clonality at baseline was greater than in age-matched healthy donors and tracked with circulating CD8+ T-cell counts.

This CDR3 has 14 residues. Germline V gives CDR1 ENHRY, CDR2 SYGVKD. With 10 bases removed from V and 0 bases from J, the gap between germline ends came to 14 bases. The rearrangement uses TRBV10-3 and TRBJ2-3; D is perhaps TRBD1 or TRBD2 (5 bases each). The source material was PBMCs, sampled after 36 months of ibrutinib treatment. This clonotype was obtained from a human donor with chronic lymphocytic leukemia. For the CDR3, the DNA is TGTGCCACACACCCGGGACGGAGCACAGATACGCAGTATTTT. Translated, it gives CATHPGRSTDTQYF.